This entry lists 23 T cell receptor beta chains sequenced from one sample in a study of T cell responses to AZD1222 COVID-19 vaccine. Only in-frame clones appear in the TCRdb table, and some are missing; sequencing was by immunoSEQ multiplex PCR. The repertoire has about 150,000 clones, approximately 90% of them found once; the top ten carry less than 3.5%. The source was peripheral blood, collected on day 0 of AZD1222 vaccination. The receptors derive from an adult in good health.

The CDR3 here is CASSYPGTSPGLKGGYTF. The CDR3 bases are TGTGCCAGCAGTTACCCCGGGACATCCCCAGGGTTGAAAGGTGGCTACACCTTC. The rearrangement links TRBV2 to TRBJ1-2; a possible D gene is TRBD1 (6 bases). Germline values: CDR1 SNHLY, CDR2 FYNNEI. The germline V and J ends were trimmed by 5 bases and 7 bases, with 29 bases remaining between them. This CDR3 spans 18 amino acids.

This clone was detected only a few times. The CDR3 sequence is CASSSLDRGLRFF. Written as DNA, the CDR3 is TGTGCCAGCAGTTCCCTTGACAGGGGGCTAAGGTTCTTC. The V call is TRBV28, the J call TRBJ2-1; TRBD1 aligns across 10 bases. The CDR3 extends over 13 amino acids. Per germline, CDR1 MDHEN and CDR2 SYDVKM. V shed 4 bases, J shed 15 bases, and the junction held 9 bases outside the gene matches.

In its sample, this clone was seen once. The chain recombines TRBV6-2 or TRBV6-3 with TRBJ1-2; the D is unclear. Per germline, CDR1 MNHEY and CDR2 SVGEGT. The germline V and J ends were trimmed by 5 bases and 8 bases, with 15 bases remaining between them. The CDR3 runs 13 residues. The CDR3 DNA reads TGTGCCAGCAGTACCAGTCTGATGGGGGGCTACACCTTC. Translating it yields CASSTSLMGGYTF.

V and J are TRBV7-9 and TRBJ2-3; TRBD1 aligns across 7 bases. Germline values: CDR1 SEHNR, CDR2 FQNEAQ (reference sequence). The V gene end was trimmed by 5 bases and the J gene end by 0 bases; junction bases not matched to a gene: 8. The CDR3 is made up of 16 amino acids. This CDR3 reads CASSPRQGFSTDTQYF. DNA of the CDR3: TGTGCCAGCAGCCCGCGACAGGGCTTTAGCACAGATACGCAGTATTTT.

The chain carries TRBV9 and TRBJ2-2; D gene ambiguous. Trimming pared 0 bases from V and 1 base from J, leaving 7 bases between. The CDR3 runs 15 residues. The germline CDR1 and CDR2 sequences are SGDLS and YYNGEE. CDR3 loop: CASSVGSGNTGELFF. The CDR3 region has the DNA TGTGCCAGCAGCGTAGGATCAGGGAACACCGGGGAGCTGTTTTTT. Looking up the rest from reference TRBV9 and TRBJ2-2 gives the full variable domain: DSGVTQTPKHLITATGQRVTLRCSPRSGDLSVYWYQQSLDQGLQFLIQYYNGEERAKGNILERFSAQQFPDLHSELNLSSLELGDSALYFCASSVGSGNTGELFFGEGSRLTVL.

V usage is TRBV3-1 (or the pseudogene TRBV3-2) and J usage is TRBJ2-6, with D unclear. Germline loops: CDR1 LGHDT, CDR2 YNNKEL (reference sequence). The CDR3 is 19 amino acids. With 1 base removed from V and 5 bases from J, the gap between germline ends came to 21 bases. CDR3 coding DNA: TGTGCCAGCAGCCAAGGAGGAAGAATAGGCCCTGTTAGGGCCAACGTCCTGACTTTC. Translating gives CASSQGGRIGPVRANVLTF.

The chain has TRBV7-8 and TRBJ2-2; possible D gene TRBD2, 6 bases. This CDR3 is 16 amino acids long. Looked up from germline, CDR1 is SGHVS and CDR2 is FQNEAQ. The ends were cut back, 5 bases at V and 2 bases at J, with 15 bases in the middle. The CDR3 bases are TGTGCCAGCAGCCTATACTCCGGGAGCAACACCGGGGAGCTGTTTTTT. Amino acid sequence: CASSLYSGSNTGELFF.

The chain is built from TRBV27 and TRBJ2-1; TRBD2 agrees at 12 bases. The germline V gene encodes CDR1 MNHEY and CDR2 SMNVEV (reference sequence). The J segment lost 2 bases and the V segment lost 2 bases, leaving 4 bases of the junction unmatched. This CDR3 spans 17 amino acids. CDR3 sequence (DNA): TGTGCCAGCAGTTTACGACGACTAGCGGGGGCCTACAATGAGCAGTTCTTC. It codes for CASSLRRLAGAYNEQFF.

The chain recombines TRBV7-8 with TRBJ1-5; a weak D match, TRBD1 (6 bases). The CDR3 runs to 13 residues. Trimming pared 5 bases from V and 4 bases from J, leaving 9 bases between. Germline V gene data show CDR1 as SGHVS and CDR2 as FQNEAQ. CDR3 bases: TGTGCCAGCAGCCCCGGACAGAATCAGCCCCAGCATTTT. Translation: CASSPGQNQPQHF.

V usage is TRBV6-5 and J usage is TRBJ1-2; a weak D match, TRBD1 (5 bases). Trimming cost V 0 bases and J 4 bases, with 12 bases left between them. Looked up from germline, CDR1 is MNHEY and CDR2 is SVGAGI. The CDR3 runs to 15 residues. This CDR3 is CASSYSSGSGYGYTF. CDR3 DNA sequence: TGTGCCAGCAGTTACTCGTCAGGGTCCGGCTATGGCTACACCTTC.

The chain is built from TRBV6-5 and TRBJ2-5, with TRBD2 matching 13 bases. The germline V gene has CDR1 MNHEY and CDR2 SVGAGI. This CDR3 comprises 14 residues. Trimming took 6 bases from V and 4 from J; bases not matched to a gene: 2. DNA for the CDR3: TGTGCCAGCAGCACTAGCGGGGGGGGAGAGACCCAGTACTTC. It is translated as CASSTSGGGETQYF.

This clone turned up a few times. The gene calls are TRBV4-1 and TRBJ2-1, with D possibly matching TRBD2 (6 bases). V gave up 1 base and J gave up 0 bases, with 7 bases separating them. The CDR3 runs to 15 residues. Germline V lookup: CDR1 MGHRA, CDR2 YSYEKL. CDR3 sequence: CASSQGDSSYNEQFF. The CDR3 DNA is TGCGCCAGCAGCCAAGGGGACTCCTCCTACAATGAGCAGTTCTTC.

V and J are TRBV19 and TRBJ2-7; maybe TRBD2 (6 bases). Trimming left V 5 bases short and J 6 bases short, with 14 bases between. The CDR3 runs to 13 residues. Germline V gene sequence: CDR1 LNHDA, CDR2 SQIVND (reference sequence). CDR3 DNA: TGTGCCAGTAGTCCAAATGGAGGGAGCGAGCAGTACTTC. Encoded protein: CASSPNGGSEQYF.

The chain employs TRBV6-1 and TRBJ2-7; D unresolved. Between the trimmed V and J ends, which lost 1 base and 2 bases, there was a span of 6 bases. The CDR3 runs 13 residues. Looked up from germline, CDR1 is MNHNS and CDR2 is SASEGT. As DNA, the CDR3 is TGTGCCAGCAGTGAAGAGGCAGCCTACGAGCAGTACTTC. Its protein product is CASSEEAAYEQYF.

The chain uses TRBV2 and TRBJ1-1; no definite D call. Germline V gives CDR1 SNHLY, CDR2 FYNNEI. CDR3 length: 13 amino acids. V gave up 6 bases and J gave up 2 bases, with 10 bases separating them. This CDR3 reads CASRMDVNTEAFF. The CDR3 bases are TGTGCCAGCAGGATGGACGTTAACACTGAAGCTTTCTTT.

For the CDR3, the DNA is TGTGCCAGCAGTGAAGCGCTCTGGGGGCTTGGCAATCAGCCCCAGCATTTT. Translation gives CASSEALWGLGNQPQHF. The rearrangement links TRBV2 to TRBJ1-5, with D perhaps TRBD1 (6 bases). Trimming took 0 bases from V and 2 from J, leaving 14 bases between them. CDR1 and CDR2 (germline): SNHLY, FYNNEI. The CDR3 extends over 17 amino acids.

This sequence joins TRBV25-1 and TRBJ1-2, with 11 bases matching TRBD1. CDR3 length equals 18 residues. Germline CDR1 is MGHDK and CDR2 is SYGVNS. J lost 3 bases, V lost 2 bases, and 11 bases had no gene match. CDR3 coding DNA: TGTGCCAGCAGTGAACGACCCGGGACAGGGGGGCAATACTATGGCTACACCTTC. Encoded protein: CASSERPGTGGQYYGYTF.

CDR3 bases: TGTGCCAGCAGAAACCCTGGCCTGAACTATGAAGCTTTCTTT. Residues: CASRNPGLNYEAFF. V usage is TRBV11-2 and J usage is TRBJ1-1; D not resolved. There are 14 residues in the CDR3. Trimming pared 6 bases from V and 7 bases from J, leaving 18 bases between. CDR1 is SGHAT, CDR2 FQNNGV, per germline.

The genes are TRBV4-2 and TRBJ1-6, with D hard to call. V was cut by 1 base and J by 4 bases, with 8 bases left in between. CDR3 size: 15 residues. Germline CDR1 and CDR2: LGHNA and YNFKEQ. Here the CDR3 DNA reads TGTGCCAGCAGCCAAGGACAATCATATAATTCACCCCTCCACTTT. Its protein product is CASSQGQSYNSPLHF.

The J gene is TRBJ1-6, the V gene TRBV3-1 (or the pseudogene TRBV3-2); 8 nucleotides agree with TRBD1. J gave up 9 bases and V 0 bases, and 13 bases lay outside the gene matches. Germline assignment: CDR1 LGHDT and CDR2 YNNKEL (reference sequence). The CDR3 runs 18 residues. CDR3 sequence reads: CASSQDSNRGTVTSPLHF. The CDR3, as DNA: TGTGCCAGCAGCCAAGATAGTAACAGGGGGACCGTGACTTCACCCCTCCACTTT.

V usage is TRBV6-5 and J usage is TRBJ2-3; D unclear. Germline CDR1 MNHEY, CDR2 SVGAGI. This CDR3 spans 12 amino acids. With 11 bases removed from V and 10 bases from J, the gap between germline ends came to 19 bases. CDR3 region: CAASSQLSPQYF. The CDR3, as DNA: TGTGCCGCCAGCAGTCAGCTCTCCCCGCAGTATTTT.

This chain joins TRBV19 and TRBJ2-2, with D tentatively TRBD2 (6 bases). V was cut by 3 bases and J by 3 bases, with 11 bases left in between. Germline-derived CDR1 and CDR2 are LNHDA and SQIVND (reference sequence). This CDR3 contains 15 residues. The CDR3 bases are TGTGCCAGTAGTATCGCTAGCGCGGACACCGGGGAGCTGTTTTTT. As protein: CASSIASADTGELFF.

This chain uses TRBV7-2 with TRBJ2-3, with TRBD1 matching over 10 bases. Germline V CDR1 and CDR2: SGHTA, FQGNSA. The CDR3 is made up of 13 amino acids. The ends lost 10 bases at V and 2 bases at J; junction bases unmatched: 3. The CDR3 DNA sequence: TGTGCCATAGGGACAGGGGTCACAGATACGCAGTATTTT. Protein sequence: CAIGTGVTDTQYF.